One sample yielded the 27 T cell receptor beta chains listed below, sequenced in a study of CD8 T cells in Susac syndrome. RNA, at roughly 0.45 to 1 ug, was reverse transcribed with random hexamers. One entry per CDR3 protein, called by TCRdb with MiXCR from the immunoSEQ multiplex PCR reads. The sample has 250,000 or so distinct CDR3 sequences, just under 95% seen once. Sequences were obtained from CD4+ T cells from PBMCs. All receptors derive from a human donor with multiple sclerosis.

The chain carries TRBV5-5 and TRBJ1-2, with D uncertain. The CDR3 is 14 amino acids. V was shortened by 0 bases and J by 5 bases, with 11 bases between the two germline ends. Germline CDR1 is SGHKS and CDR2 is YYEKEE (reference sequence). The CDR3 reads CASSLVDPEYGYTF. The DNA of the CDR3 is TGTGCCAGCAGCTTGGTTGACCCCGAGTATGGCTACACCTTC.

This sequence joins TRBV6-1 and TRBJ2-7, with D tentatively TRBD1 (6 bases). Germline CDR1 and CDR2: MNHNS and SASEGT. This CDR3 is 16 amino acids long. V was pared by 6 bases and J by 2 bases, with 20 bases between. CDR3 sequence reads: CASSPLLRTAAYEQYF. CDR3 coding DNA: TGTGCCAGCAGCCCGTTGTTACGGACAGCGGCCTACGAGCAGTACTTC.

A few counts support this clonotype. The chain joins TRBV5-1 to TRBJ1-5; weak D call: TRBD1 (6 bases). CDR3 length: 16 residues. V lost 0 bases to trimming and J lost 2 bases, with 12 bases between them. Germline-derived CDR1 and CDR2 are SGHRS and YFSETQ. The CDR3 region is CASSLEGGGGNQPQHF. CDR3 nucleotides: TGCGCCAGCAGCTTGGAGGGGGGCGGTGGCAATCAGCCCCAGCATTTT.

DNA for the CDR3: TGTGCCAGCAGCCAGATTGGCTCCCTCGACCTCCACTTT. Encoded protein: CASSQIGSLDLHF. The V gene is TRBV3-1, the J gene TRBJ1-6; D gene uncertain. Germline assignment: CDR1 LGHDT and CDR2 YNNKEL (reference sequence). This CDR3 contains 13 residues. V gave up 3 bases and J gave up 15 bases, with 15 bases separating them.

The V and J genes are TRBV5-1 and TRBJ2-1; possible D gene TRBD2, 7 bases. The CDR3 has 17 amino acids. The V end was cut by 4 bases, the J end by 3 bases, with 20 bases between. Germline V gene sequence: CDR1 SGHRS, CDR2 YFSETQ. CDR3 DNA: TGCGCCAGCAGCAAGGGGGGGGATTCAAGGGGCTACAATGAGCAGTTCTTC. It codes for CASSKGGDSRGYNEQFF.

V usage is TRBV5-4 and J usage is TRBJ1-1; 9 bases match TRBD1. CDR1 is SGHNT and CDR2 is YYREEE in the germline V gene (reference sequence). The CDR3 spans 14 residues. V gave up 6 bases and J gave up 1 base; unmatched junction bases: 4. In nucleotides, the CDR3 is TGTGCCAGCACCACGGACAGGGGGAACACTGAAGCTTTCTTT. Amino acids: CASTTDRGNTEAFF.

There are a few counts of this clonotype. CDR3 sequence reads: CASSGQGARSNQPQHF. For the CDR3, the DNA is TGTGCCAGCAGTGGTCAGGGGGCCCGCAGCAATCAGCCCCAGCATTTT. This chain joins TRBV2 and TRBJ1-5, with TRBD1 identical over 8 bases. V lost 4 bases and J lost 1; bases outside the gene matches: 6. Germline CDR1 and CDR2: SNHLY and FYNNEI. There are 16 residues in the CDR3.

The chain has TRBV29-1 and TRBJ1-2, with TRBD1 as a possible D gene (5 bases). The germline gives CDR1 SQVTM, CDR2 ANQGSEA. The CDR3 is 15 residues long. Trimming pared 6 bases from V and 4 bases from J, leaving 21 bases between. The CDR3 bases are TGCAGCGTAAACTTTGGGGCCGCCCAAGCCTATGGCTACACCTTC. This sequence encodes CSVNFGAAQAYGYTF.

V and J are TRBV4-1 and TRBJ1-4; TRBD1 might be the D (6 bases). Germline values: CDR1 MGHRA, CDR2 YSYEKL. The CDR3 spans 17 residues. V lost 4 bases and J lost 7, with 22 bases in between. CDR3 region: CASSRIRSGTRGEKLFF. The CDR3 region has the DNA TGCGCCAGCAGCCGAATCCGCTCCGGGACAAGGGGTGAAAAACTGTTTTTT.

The rearrangement uses TRBV20-1 and TRBJ2-5; possibly TRBD1 or TRBD2 for D (5 bases each). The CDR3 runs to 13 residues. Germline CDR1 reads DFQATT; CDR2 reads SNEGSKA (reference sequence). V dropped 0 bases and J dropped 8 bases, with 13 bases sitting between them. The CDR3 spells CSARDPGRDTQYF. The CDR3 DNA reads as TGCAGTGCTAGAGATCCGGGAAGGGACACCCAGTACTTC.

Only one count was recorded for this clonotype. J is TRBJ2-3 and V is TRBV12-3 or TRBV12-4; 8 bases align to TRBD2. The CDR3 runs 14 residues. J lost 5 bases, V lost 7 bases, and 8 bases had no gene match. CDR3 sequence: CASTFGLAGDTQYF. The CDR3 DNA sequence: TGTGCCAGCACTTTCGGACTAGCTGGAGATACGCAGTATTTT.

The V and J genes are TRBV5-6 and TRBJ2-2; 10 bases line up with TRBD1. V lost 0 bases and J lost 6; bases outside the gene matches: 5. CDR1 SGHDT and CDR2 YYEEEE come from the germline V gene. The CDR3 consists of 16 residues. CDR3: CASSLGTGGTAGELFF. In DNA, the CDR3 is TGTGCCAGCAGCTTGGGGACAGGGGGGACCGCCGGGGAGCTGTTTTTT.

J is TRBJ1-2 and V is TRBV5-4; a weak D match, TRBD1 (5 bases). The V and J ends lost 4 bases and 2 bases respectively, with 12 bases between them. Germline-derived CDR1 and CDR2 are SGHNT and YYREEE (reference sequence). The CDR3 totals 14 residues. The DNA of the CDR3 is TGTGCCAGCAGCGCCCGGGGGGAAAACTATGGCTACACCTTC. This translates into CASSARGENYGYTF.

The V gene is TRBV29-1, the J gene TRBJ1-1; 7 nucleotides align to TRBD1. This CDR3 comprises 12 residues. Trimming cost V 3 bases and J 7 bases; bases outside gene matches: 5. Germline CDR1 and CDR2: SQVTM and ANQGSEA. This CDR3 reads CSVEHRGGEAFF. The CDR3 DNA follows: TGCAGCGTTGAGCACAGGGGCGGTGAAGCTTTCTTT.

This clonotype appeared once. This rearrangement joins TRBV2 to TRBJ1-5; tentatively, D is TRBD1 (5 bases). V was trimmed by 6 bases and J by 6 bases, leaving 18 bases between them. Germline V gene lookup returns CDR1 SNHLY and CDR2 FYNNEI. The CDR3 totals 15 residues. The CDR3, as DNA: TGTGCCAGCAGCCACAACTCGGGACGAGGTCAGCCCCAGCATTTT. Translated: CASSHNSGRGQPQHF.

CDR3 nucleotide sequence: TGCAGCGTCCGAGGGGTTCCCTGGGACGCTTACGAGCAGTACTTC. Its protein product is CSVRGVPWDAYEQYF. The chain joins TRBV29-1 to TRBJ2-7; possibly TRBD1 or TRBD2 for D (5 bases each). This CDR3 has 15 amino acids. Per the germline V gene, CDR1 is SQVTM and CDR2 is ANQGSEA. V was pared by 6 bases and J by 4 bases, with 22 bases between.

This chain links TRBV5-1 with TRBJ2-5; D not certain. Germline V CDR1 and CDR2: SGHRS, YFSETQ. This CDR3 comprises 15 residues. V was clipped by 0 bases and J by 0 bases, with 9 bases between them. This chain's CDR3 is CASSLARPYQETQYF. Here the CDR3 DNA reads TGCGCCAGCAGCTTGGCCAGGCCGTACCAAGAGACCCAGTACTTC.

The rearrangement uses TRBV3-1 and TRBJ2-4, with D possibly being TRBD2 (6 bases). Germline V lookup: CDR1 LGHDT, CDR2 YNNKEL (reference sequence). The length of the CDR3 is 13 residues. The V end lost 3 bases, the J end lost 6 bases, and 9 bases lay between the germline ends. CDR3 protein: CASSHVGLNIQYF. DNA for the CDR3: TGTGCCAGCAGCCACGTGGGACTAAACATTCAGTACTTC. Full variable domain (outside the CDR3, taken from reference TRBV3-1 and TRBJ2-4): DTAVSQTPKYLVTQMGNDKSIKCEQNLGHDTMYWYKQDSKKFLKIMFSYNNKELIINETVPNRFSPKSPDKAHLNLHINSLELGDSAVYFCASSHVGLNIQYFGAGTRLSVL.

The V gene is TRBV7-9, the J gene TRBJ2-1, with unresolved D. Trimming shortened V by 5 bases and J by 0 bases, and 11 bases separated the two germline ends. In germline, CDR1 is SEHNR, CDR2 FQNEAQ (reference sequence). This CDR3 comprises 15 residues. The CDR3 bases are TGTGCCAGCAGCAAGGACGGAAACTCCTACAATGAGCAGTTCTTC. Its translation: CASSKDGNSYNEQFF.

The V and J genes are TRBV4-1 and TRBJ2-5; D gene ambiguous. The V end lost 3 bases, the J end lost 2 bases, and 7 bases lay between the germline ends. The CDR3 is 13 residues long. Germline V CDR1 and CDR2: MGHRA, YSYEKL. The CDR3 loop is CASSHAGQETQYF. The CDR3 nucleotides read TGCGCCAGCAGCCATGCCGGACAAGAGACCCAGTACTTC.

J is TRBJ1-5 and V is TRBV7-2; D remains ambiguous. V was trimmed by 2 bases and J by 0 bases, leaving 8 bases between them. CDR3 length equals 15 residues. Germline V gene lookup returns CDR1 SGHTA and CDR2 FQGNSA. CDR3 nucleotides: TGTGCCAGCAGCTTAACAGTCAATAGCAATCAGCCCCAGCATTTT. Protein product: CASSLTVNSNQPQHF.

The V call is TRBV5-1, the J call TRBJ2-7, with 8 bases identical to TRBD1. Germline CDR1 is SGHRS and CDR2 is YFSETQ. CDR3 size: 14 residues. V shed 0 bases, J shed 7 bases, and the junction held 6 bases outside the gene matches. Here the CDR3 reads CASSLGNGQGEQYF. CDR3 DNA: TGCGCCAGCAGCTTGGGCAACGGACAGGGTGAGCAGTACTTC.

The chain has TRBV27 and TRBJ1-5; D unclear. V lost 3 bases and J 2 bases, leaving 11 bases between the germline ends. CDR3 length: 15 amino acids. Germline V CDR1 and CDR2: MNHEY, SMNVEV (reference sequence). CDR3 coding DNA: TGTGCCAGCAGTTTCGGCGGTGGCGGCAATCAGCCCCAGCATTTT. This translates into CASSFGGGGNQPQHF.

The rearrangement links TRBV2 to TRBJ2-7; a possible D gene is TRBD1 (7 bases). In germline, CDR1 is SNHLY, CDR2 FYNNEI. V was trimmed by 7 bases and J by 5 bases, leaving 15 bases between them. The CDR3 has 13 amino acids. The DNA for the CDR3 is TGTGCCAGCACCGATGCAGGGGGGCACGAGCAGTACGTC. Translated, it gives CASTDAGGHEQYV.

The chain recombines TRBV5-1 with TRBJ1-1; 10 nucleotides align to TRBD1. The CDR3 spans 15 residues. The ends lost 1 base at V and 4 bases at J; junction bases unmatched: 4. The germline CDR1 and CDR2 sequences are SGHRS and YFSETQ. The CDR3 is CASSLLGQGFTEAFF. The CDR3 region has the DNA TGCGCCAGCAGCTTGTTGGGACAGGGGTTCACTGAAGCTTTCTTT.

V usage is TRBV12-3 or TRBV12-4 and J usage is TRBJ1-2; no clear D gene. The CDR3 loop spans 14 amino acids. Trimming removed 7 bases at V and 2 bases at J, with 14 bases between. CDR3 in amino acids: CASTQPTPNYGYTF. DNA for the CDR3: TGTGCCAGCACTCAGCCCACACCAAACTATGGCTACACCTTC.

The chain links TRBV7-9 to TRBJ2-3; 7 nucleotides line up with TRBD2. V dropped 1 base and J dropped 3; count of bases not matched to a gene: 7. This CDR3 has 16 amino acids. Germline-derived CDR1 and CDR2 are SEHNR and FQNEAQ (reference sequence). CDR3 residues: CASSLVTGGLTDTQYF. The CDR3 DNA follows: TGTGCCAGCAGCTTAGTTACGGGAGGTCTGACAGATACGCAGTATTTT.